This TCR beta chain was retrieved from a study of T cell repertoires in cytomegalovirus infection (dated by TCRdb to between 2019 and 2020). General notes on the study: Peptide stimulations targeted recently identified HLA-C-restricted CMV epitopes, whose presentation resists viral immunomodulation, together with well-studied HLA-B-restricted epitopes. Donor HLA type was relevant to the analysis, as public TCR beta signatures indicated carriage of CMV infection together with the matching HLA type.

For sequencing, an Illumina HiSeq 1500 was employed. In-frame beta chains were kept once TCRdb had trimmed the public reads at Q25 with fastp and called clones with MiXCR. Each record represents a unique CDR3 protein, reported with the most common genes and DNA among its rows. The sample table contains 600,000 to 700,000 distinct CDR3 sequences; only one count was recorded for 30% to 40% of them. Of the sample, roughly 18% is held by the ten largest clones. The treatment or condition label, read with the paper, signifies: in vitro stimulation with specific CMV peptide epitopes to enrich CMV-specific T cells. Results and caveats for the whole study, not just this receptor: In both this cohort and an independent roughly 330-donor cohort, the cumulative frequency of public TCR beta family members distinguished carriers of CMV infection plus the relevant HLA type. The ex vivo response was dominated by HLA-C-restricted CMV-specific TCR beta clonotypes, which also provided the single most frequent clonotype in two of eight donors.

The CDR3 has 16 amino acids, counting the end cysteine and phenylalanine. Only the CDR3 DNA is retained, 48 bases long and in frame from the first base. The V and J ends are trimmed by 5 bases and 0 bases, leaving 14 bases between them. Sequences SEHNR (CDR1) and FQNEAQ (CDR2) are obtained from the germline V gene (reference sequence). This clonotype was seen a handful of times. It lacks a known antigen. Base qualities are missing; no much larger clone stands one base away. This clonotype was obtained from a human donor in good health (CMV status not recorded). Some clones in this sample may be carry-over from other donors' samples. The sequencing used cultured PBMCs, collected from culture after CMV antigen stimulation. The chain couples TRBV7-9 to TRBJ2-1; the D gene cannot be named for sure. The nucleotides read TGTGCCAGCAGCCCCCTTGGGCGAAGCTCCTACAATGAGCAGTTCTTC. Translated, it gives CASSPLGRSSYNEQFF.